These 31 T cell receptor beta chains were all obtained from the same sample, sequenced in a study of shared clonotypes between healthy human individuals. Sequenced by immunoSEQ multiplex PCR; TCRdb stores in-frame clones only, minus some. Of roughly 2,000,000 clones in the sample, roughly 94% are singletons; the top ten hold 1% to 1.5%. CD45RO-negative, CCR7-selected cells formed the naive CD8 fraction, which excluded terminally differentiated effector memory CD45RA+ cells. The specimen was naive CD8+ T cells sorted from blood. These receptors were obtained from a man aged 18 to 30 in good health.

Here the CDR3 DNA reads TGCGCCAGCAGCTTCCAACTAGCGGGGGGGCCCTACGAGCAGTACTTC. Protein: CASSFQLAGGPYEQYF. The V and J genes are TRBV5-1 and TRBJ2-7, with 13 bases lining up with TRBD2. The V and J ends lost 2 bases and 2 bases, in that order; junction bases with no gene match: 4. The CDR3 is 16 residues long. CDR1 and CDR2 (germline): SGHRS, YFSETQ.

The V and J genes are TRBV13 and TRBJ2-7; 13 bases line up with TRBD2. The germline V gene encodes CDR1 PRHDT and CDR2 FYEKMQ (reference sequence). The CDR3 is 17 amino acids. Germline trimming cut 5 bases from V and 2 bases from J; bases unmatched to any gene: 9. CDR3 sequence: CASSRTSGGVTPYEQYF. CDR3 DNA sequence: TGTGCCAGCAGCAGGACTAGCGGGGGAGTGACCCCCTACGAGCAGTACTTC.

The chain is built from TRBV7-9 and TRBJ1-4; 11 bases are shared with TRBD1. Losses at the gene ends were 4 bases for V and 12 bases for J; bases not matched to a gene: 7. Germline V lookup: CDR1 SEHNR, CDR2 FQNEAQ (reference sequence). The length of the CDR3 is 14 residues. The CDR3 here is CASSSEGTGGELFF. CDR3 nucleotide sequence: TGTGCCAGCAGCTCCGAAGGGACAGGGGGGGAACTGTTTTTT. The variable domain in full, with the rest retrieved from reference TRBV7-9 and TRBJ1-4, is DTGVSQNPRHKITKRGQNVTFRCDPISEHNRLYWYRQTLGQGPEFLTYFQNEAQLEKSRLLSDRFSAERPKGSFSTLEIQRTEQGDSAMYLCASSSEGTGGELFFGSGTQLSVL.

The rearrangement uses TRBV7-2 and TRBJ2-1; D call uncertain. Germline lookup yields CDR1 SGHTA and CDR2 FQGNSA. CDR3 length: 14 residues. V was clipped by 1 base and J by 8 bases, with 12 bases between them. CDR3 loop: CASSLGETYYEQFF. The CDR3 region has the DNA TGTGCCAGCAGCTTAGGTGAGACGTATTATGAGCAGTTCTTC.

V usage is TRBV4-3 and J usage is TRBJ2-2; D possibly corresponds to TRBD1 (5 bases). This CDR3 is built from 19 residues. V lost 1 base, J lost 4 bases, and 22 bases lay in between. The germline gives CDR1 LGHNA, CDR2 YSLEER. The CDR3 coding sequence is TGCGCCAGCAGCCAAGGACCCGAAATTCTGGACACTGCCACCGGGGAGCTGTTTTTT. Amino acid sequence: CASSQGPEILDTATGELFF.

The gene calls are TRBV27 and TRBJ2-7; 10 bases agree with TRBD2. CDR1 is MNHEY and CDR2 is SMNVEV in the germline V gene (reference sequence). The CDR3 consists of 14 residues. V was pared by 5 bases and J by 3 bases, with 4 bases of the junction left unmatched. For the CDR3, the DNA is TGTGCCAGCAGTATAAAGCGGGAGGGCTACGAGCAGTACTTC. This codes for CASSIKREGYEQYF.

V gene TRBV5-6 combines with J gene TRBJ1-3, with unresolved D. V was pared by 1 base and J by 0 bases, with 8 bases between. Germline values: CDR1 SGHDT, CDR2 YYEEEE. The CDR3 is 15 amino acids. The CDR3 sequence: CASSLLPNSGNTIYF. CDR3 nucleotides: TGTGCCAGCAGCTTGTTGCCAAACTCTGGAAACACCATATATTTT.

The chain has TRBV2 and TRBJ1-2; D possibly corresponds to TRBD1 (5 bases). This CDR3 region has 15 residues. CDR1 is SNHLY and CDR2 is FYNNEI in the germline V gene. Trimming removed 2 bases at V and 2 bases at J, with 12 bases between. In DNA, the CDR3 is TGTGCCAGCAGTGAATTATCCGAGGGGAACTATGGCTACACCTTC. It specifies CASSELSEGNYGYTF.

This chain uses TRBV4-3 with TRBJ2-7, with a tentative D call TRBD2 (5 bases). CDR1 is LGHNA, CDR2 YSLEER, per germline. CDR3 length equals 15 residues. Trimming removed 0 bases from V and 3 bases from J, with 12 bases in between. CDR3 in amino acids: CASSQDRLAIYEQYF. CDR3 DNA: TGCGCCAGCAGCCAAGACCGTCTAGCCATCTACGAGCAGTACTTC.

CDR3: CASSWSGGGTGELFF. In DNA form, the CDR3 reads TGTGCCAGCAGTTGGTCCGGGGGAGGCACCGGGGAGCTGTTTTTT. The chain uses TRBV27 and TRBJ2-2, with D possibly matching TRBD2 (6 bases). The CDR3 loop spans 15 amino acids. The germline V gene encodes CDR1 MNHEY and CDR2 SMNVEV (reference sequence). V was pared by 4 bases and J by 4 bases, with 13 bases between.

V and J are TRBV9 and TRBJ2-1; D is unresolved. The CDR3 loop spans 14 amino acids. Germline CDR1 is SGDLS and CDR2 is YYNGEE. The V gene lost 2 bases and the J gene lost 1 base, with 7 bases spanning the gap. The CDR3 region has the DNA TGTGCCAGCAGCGTGGGCAAATCCTACAATGAGCAGTTCTTC. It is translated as CASSVGKSYNEQFF.

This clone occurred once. Here the CDR3 DNA reads TGTGCCAGCAGCTTCATAGTCGATGAGCAGTTCTTC. It encodes CASSFIVDEQFF. The chain couples TRBV5-6 to TRBJ2-1, with unresolved D. The germline V gene has CDR1 SGHDT and CDR2 YYEEEE. The CDR3 is 12 amino acids. V shed 2 bases and J shed 8 bases, with 8 bases lying between them.

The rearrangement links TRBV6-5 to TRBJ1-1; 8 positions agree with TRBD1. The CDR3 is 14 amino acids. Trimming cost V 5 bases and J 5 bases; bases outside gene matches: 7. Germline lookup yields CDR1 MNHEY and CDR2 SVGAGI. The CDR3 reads CASSKLRGHTEAFF. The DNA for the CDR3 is TGTGCCAGCAGTAAACTCAGGGGGCATACTGAAGCTTTCTTT.

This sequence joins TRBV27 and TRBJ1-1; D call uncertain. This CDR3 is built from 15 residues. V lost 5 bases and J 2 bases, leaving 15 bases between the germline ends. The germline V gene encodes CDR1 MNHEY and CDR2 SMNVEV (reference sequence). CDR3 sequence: CASSQTSGINTEAFF. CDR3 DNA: TGTGCCAGCAGTCAAACATCGGGAATCAACACTGAAGCTTTCTTT.

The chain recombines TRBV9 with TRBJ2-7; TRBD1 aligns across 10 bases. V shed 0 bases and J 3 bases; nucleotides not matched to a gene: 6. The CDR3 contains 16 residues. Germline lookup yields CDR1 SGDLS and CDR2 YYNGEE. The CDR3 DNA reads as TGTGCCAGCAGCGTAGAAGACCGGACAGGGGGCTACGAGCAGTACTTC. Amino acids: CASSVEDRTGGYEQYF.

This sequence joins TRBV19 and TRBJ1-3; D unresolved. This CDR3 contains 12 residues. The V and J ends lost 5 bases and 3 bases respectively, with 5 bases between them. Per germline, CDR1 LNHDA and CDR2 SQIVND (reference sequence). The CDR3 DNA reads TGTGCCAGTAGTGAGGATGGAAACACCATATATTTT. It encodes CASSEDGNTIYF.

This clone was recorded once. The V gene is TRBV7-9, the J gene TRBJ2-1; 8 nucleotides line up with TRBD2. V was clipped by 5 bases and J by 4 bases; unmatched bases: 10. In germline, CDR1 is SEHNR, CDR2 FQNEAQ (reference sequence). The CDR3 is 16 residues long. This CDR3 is CASSPTLAGLYNEQFF. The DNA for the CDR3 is TGTGCCAGCAGCCCTACTTTAGCGGGGCTGTACAATGAGCAGTTCTTC.

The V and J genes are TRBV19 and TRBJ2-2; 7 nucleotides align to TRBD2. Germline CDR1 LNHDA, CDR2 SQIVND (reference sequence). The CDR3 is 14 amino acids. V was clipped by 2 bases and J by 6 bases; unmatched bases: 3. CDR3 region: CASSIRTSPGELFF. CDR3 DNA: TGTGCCAGTAGTATAAGGACTAGTCCCGGGGAGCTGTTTTTT.

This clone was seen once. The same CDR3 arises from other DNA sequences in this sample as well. This CDR3 is CASSPGLAGTYEQYF. Here the CDR3 DNA reads TGTGCCAGTAGTCCCGGACTAGCGGGGACCTACGAGCAGTACTTC. The chain is built from TRBV19 and TRBJ2-7, with 12 bases aligning to TRBD2. V lost 5 bases and J lost 2; bases outside the gene matches: 4. The CDR3 is 15 residues long. Germline assignment: CDR1 LNHDA and CDR2 SQIVND (reference sequence).

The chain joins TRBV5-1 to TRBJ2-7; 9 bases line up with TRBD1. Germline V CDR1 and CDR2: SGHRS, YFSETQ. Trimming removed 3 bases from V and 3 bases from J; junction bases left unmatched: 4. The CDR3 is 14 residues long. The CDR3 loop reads CASSSGQGFYEQYF. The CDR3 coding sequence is TGCGCCAGCAGCTCGGGACAGGGATTCTACGAGCAGTACTTC.

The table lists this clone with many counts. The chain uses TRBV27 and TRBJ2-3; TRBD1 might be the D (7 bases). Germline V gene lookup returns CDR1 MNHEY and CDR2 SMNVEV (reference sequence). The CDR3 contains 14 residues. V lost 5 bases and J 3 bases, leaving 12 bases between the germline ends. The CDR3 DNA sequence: TGTGCCAGCAGTGGCGGGACAGTGACAGATACGCAGTATTTT. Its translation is CASSGGTVTDTQYF.

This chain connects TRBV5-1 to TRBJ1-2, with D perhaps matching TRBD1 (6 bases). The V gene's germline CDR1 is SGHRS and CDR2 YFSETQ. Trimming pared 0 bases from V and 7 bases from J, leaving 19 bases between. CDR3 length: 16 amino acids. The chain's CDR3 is CASSLDIGQPSFGYTF. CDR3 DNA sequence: TGCGCCAGCAGCTTGGATATCGGACAGCCTTCATTTGGCTACACCTTC.

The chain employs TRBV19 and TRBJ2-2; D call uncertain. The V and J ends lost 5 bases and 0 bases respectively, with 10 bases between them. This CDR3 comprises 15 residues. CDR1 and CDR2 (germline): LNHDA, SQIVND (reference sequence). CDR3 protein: CASSSPWTNTGELFF. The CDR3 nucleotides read TGTGCCAGTAGTTCCCCGTGGACGAACACCGGGGAGCTGTTTTTT.

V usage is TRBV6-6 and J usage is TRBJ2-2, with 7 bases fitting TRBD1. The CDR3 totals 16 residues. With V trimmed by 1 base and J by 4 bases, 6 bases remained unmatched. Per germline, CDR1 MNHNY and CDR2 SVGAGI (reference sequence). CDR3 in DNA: TGTGCCAGCAGTTACTTGGGACAGAGCCCCACCGGGGAGCTGTTTTTT. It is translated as CASSYLGQSPTGELFF.

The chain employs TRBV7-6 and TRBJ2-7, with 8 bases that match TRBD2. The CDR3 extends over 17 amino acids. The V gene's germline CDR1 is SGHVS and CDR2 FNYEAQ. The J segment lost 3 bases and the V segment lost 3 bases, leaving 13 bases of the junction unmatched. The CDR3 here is CASSFAEGLVFLYEQYF. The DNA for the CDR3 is TGTGCCAGCAGCTTTGCGGAGGGACTAGTTTTCCTCTACGAGCAGTACTTC.

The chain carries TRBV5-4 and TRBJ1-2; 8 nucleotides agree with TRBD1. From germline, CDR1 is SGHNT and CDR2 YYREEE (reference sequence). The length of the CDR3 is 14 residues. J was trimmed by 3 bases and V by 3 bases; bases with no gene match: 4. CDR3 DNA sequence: TGTGCCAGCAGCTCCATACAGGGGGACTATGGCTACACCTTC. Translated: CASSSIQGDYGYTF.

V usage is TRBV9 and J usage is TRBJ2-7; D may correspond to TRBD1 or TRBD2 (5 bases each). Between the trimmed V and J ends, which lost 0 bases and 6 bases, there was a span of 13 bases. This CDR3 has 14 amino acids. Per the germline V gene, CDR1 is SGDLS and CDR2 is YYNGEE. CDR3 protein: CASSVGGAEREQYF. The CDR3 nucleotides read TGTGCCAGCAGCGTAGGAGGGGCAGAGCGCGAGCAGTACTTC.

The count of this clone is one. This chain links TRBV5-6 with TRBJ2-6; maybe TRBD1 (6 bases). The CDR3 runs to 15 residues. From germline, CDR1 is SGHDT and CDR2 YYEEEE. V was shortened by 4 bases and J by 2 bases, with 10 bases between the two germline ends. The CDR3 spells CASSIQGAGANVLTF. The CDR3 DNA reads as TGTGCCAGCAGCATACAGGGTGCTGGGGCCAACGTCCTGACTTTC.

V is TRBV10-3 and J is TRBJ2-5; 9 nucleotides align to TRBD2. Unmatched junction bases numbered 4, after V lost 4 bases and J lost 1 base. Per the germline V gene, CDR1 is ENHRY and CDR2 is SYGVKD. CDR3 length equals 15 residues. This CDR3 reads CAISGTSGLQETQYF. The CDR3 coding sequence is TGTGCCATCAGTGGAACTAGCGGGCTCCAAGAGACCCAGTACTTC.

CDR3 nucleotide sequence: TGTGCCAGCAGCCAGGGGACAGCCTCGGGGCAGCCCCAGCATTTT. Translation gives CASSQGTASGQPQHF. The genes are TRBV11-2 and TRBJ1-5, with 7 bases fitting TRBD1. V was pared by 5 bases and J by 7 bases, with 11 bases of the junction left unmatched. This CDR3 has 15 residues. From germline, CDR1 is SGHAT and CDR2 FQNNGV.

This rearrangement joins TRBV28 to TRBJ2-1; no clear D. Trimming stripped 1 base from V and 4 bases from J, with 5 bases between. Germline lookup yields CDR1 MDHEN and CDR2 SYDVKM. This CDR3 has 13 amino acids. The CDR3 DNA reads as TGTGCCAGCAGTTTATTTGGGTACAATGAGCAGTTCTTC. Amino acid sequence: CASSLFGYNEQFF.